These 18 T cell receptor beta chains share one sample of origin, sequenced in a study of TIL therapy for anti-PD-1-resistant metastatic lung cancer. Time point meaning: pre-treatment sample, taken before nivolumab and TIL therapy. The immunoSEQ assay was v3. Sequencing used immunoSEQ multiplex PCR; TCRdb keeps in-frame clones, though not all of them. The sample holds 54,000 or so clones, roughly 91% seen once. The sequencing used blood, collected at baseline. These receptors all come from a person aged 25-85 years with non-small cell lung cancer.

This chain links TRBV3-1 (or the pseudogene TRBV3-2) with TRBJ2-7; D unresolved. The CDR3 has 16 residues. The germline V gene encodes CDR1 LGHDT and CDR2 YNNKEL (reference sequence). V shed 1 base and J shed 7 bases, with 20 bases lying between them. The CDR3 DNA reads TGTGCCAGCAGCCAAGGGGCTGAATTCGTTGCGTCGGAGCAGTACTTC. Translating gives CASSQGAEFVASEQYF.

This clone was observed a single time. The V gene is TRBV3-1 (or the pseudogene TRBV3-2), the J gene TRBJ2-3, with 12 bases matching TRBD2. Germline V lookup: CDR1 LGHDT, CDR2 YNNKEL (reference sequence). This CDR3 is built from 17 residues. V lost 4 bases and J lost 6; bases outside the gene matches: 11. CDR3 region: CASSPSLAGGPRDTQYF. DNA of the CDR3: TGTGCCAGCAGCCCATCTCTAGCGGGAGGGCCGAGGGATACGCAGTATTTT.

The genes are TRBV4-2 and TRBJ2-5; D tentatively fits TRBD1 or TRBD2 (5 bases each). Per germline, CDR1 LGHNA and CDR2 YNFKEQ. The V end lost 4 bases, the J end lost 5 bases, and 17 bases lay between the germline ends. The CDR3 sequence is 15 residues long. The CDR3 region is CASSPGTSIIETQYF. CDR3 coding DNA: TGTGCCAGCAGCCCCGGGACCAGCATAATCGAGACCCAGTACTTC.

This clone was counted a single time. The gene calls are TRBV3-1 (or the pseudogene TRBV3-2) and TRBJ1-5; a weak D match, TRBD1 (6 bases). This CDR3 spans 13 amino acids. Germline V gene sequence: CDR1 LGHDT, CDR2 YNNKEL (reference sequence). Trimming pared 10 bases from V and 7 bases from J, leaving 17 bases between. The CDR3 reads CATGQGSDQPQHF. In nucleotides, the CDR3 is TGTGCCACCGGCCAGGGGTCTGACCAGCCCCAGCATTTT.

The DNA of the CDR3 is TGCGCCAGCAGTGAAGACAGGGTTTACAATGAGCAGTTCTTC. It specifies CASSEDRVYNEQFF. V is TRBV10-1 and J is TRBJ2-1, with TRBD1 matching 7 bases. V shed 3 bases, J shed 4 bases, and the junction held 3 bases outside the gene matches. The germline CDR1 and CDR2 sequences are WNHNN and SYGVQD (reference sequence). The CDR3 extends over 14 amino acids.

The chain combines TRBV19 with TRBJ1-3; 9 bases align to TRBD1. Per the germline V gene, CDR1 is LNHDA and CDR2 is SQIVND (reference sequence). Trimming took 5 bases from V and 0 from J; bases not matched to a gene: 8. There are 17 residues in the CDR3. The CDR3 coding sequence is TGTGCCAGTAGTCCGGGACAGGGAAGCTACTCTGGAAACACCATATATTTT. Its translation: CASSPGQGSYSGNTIYF.

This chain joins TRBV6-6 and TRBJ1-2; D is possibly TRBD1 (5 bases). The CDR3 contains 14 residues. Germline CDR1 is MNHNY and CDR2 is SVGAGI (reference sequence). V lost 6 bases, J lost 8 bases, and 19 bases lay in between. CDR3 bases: TGTGCCAGCAGCCAACTGGAGGGAACAGGCGGCTACACCTTC. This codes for CASSQLEGTGGYTF.

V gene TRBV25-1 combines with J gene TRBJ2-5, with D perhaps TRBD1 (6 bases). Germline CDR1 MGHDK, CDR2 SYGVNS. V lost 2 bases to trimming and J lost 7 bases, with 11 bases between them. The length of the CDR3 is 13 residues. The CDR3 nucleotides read TGTGCCAGCAGTGAACAGGGGTTGGGGACCCAGTACTTC. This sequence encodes CASSEQGLGTQYF. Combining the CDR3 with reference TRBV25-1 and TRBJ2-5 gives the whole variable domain EADIYQTPRYLVIGTGKKITLECSQTMGHDKMYWYQQDPGMELHLIHYSYGVNSTEKGDLSSESTVSRIRTEHFPLTLESARPSHTSQYLCASSEQGLGTQYFGPGTRLLVL.

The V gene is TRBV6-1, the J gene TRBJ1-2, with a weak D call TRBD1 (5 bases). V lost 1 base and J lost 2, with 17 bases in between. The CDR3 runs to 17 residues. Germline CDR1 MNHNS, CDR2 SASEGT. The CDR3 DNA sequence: TGTGCCAGCAGTGAAGGGGTGTACGACCCAGGGAACTATGGCTACACCTTC. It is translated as CASSEGVYDPGNYGYTF.

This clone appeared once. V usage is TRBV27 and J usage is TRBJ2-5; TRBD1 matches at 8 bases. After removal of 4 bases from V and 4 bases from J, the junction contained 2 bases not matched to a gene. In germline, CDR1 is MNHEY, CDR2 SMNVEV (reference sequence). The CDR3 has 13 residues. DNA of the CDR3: TGTGCCAGCAGTTCAGGGGGCGGAGAGACCCAGTACTTC. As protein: CASSSGGGETQYF.

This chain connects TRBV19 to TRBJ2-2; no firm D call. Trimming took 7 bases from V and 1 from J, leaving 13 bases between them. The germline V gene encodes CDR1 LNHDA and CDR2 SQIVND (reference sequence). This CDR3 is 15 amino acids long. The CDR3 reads CASTSRGRNTGELFF. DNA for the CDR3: TGTGCCAGTACCTCCCGCGGACGGAACACCGGGGAGCTGTTTTTT.

The CDR3 DNA reads TGTGCCAGCGGTCGGGCTTCTTACAATGAGCAGTTCTTC. Its protein product is CASGRASYNEQFF. This sequence joins TRBV5-8 and TRBJ2-1; D unresolved. The CDR3 contains 13 residues. The V end was cut by 7 bases, the J end by 4 bases, with 12 bases between. Germline V gene data show CDR1 as SGHTS and CDR2 as YDEGEE.

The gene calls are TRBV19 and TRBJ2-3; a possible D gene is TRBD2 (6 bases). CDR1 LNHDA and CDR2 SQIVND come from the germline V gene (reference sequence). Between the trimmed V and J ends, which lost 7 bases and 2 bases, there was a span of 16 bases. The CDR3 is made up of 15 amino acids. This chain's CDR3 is CASNSFSGYTDTQYF. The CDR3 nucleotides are TGTGCCAGTAATTCCTTTAGCGGATACACAGATACGCAGTATTTT.

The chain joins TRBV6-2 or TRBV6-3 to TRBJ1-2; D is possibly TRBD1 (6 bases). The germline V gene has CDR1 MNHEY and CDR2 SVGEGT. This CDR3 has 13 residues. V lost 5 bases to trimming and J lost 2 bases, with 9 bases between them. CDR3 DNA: TGTGCCAGCAGTCCCGGACAGAACTATGGCTACACCTTC. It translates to CASSPGQNYGYTF.

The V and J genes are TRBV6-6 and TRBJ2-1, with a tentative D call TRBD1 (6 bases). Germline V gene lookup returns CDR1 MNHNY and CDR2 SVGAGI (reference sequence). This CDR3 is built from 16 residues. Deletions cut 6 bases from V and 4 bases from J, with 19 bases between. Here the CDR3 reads CASRSLQGRHYNEQFF. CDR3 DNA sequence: TGTGCCAGCAGGTCATTACAGGGACGACATTACAATGAGCAGTTCTTC.

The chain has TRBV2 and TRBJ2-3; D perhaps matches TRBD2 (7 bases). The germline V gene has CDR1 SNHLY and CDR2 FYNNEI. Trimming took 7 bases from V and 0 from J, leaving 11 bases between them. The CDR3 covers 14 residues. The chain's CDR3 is CASKGGASTDTQYF. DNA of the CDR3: TGTGCCAGCAAGGGGGGGGCTAGCACAGATACGCAGTATTTT.

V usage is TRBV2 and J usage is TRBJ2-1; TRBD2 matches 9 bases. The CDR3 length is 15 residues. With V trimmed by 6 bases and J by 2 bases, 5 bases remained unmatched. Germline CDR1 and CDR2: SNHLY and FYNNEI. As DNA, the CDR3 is TGTGCCAGCAGGCTTAGCGGGGGAGCCTACAATGAGCAGTTCTTC. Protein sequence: CASRLSGGAYNEQFF.

The CDR3 region is CASYHGGAVGYTF. In nucleotides, the CDR3 is TGTGCCTCCTACCATGGGGGCGCCGTCGGCTACACCTTC. V is TRBV30 and J is TRBJ1-2, with TRBD1 as a possible D gene (6 bases). Per the germline V gene, CDR1 is GTSNPN and CDR2 is SVGIG (reference sequence). V dropped 7 bases and J dropped 8 bases, with 20 bases sitting between them. This CDR3 is built from 13 residues.